The T cell receptor (beta chain) described here comes from a study of blood T cell repertoires in COVID-19. Background on the study: PBMCs, B-cell-depleted T cells, or T cells were the source of the cDNA or gDNA that made up the material.

Sequencing used immunoSEQ multiplex PCR; TCRdb keeps in-frame clones, though not all of them. The table shows around 68,000 clones, with 87% occurring only once. V lost 5 bases and J 7 bases, leaving 16 bases between the germline ends. Germline loops: CDR1 SGHKS, CDR2 YYEKEE (reference sequence). CDR3 length: 14 residues. The sequenced sample was peripheral blood. The V call is TRBV5-5, the J call TRBJ2-1, with a possible D match to TRBD2 (5 bases). The source of this sequence is a woman aged 45-65 years with acute or convalescent COVID-19. CDR3 bases: TGTGCCAGCAGGCAAGAGTGGACTGGAAATGAGCAGTTCTTC. Its translation: CASRQEWTGNEQFF.